This T cell receptor beta chain was sequenced for a study of blood T cell repertoires in COVID-19. Germline V gene sequence: CDR1 MNHEY, CDR2 SVGAGI. The CDR3 has 15 residues. Trimming cost V 0 bases and J 2 bases, with 11 bases left between them. TCRdb's table, derived via immunoSEQ multiplex PCR, lists solely in-frame clones and lacks some. In the table there are 150,000 or so clones, 85% to 95% of which are singletons. Source material: peripheral blood. The receptor's source is a man aged 50-60 years with acute or convalescent COVID-19. The chain has TRBV6-5 and TRBJ2-7; D is ambiguous. The CDR3 DNA reads as TGTGCCAGCAGTTACTCGGGCAGCAAAACCTACGAGCAGTACTTC. Protein: CASSYSGSKTYEQYF.